This T cell receptor (beta chain) was found in a study of Ad26.COV2.S vaccination and SARS-CoV-2 variants (dated by TCRdb to the early 2020s). About the full investigation: Vaccine-arm donors were drawn from COV1001, a multicentre, randomized, double-blind, placebo-controlled phase I-IIa trial of Ad26.COV2.S in healthy adults. Investigators remained blinded to trial group allocation during experiments and outcome assessment. The TCR-sequenced set comprised approximately 32 samples: some 20 Ad26.COV2.S vaccine recipients, 5 placebo recipients and 8 SARS-CoV-2 convalescent individuals. The specificity and breadth of SARS-CoV-2-reactive T cell receptors after Ad26.COV2.S vaccination were assessed by TCRbeta repertoire sequencing. Participants in the trial were split at random into five groups of five each, receiving low-dose or high-dose Ad26.COV2.S once or twice, or else placebo on both occasions. Ad26.COV2.S was given intramuscularly at 5x10^10 or 1x10^11 viral particles, as a single shot or as two shots 56 days apart.

TCRbeta CDR3 regions were sequenced with the immunoSEQ Assay. After extraction, genomic DNA underwent amplification by bias-controlled multiplex PCR, followed by high-throughput sequencing. Regarding the original processing steps: To quantify the absolute abundance of every unique TCRbeta CDR3 region, sequences were collapsed and filtered. Usable DNA was measured by amplifying reference genes present in all nucleated cells, and TCRbeta template counts were normalized to that usable DNA to estimate T cell fraction. Repertoire TCRs were annotated as SARS-CoV-2-specific when V gene, CDR3 amino acid sequence and J gene were exactly matched to a known reactive TCR set. The reference SARS-CoV-2 TCR set came from MIRA and was filtered for enrichment in COVID-19-positive ImmuneCODE repertoires, removing public or cross-reactive TCRs. Based on the MIRA antigens, annotated TCRs were further analysed at the level of specific ORF or position within ORF. Breadth was defined as the number of annotated unique rearrangements divided by the total number of unique productive rearrangements, and depth was defined as the summed frequency of the annotated unique rearrangements. Two-sided Wilcoxon rank-sum tests were applied when comparing TCR breadth between groups. TCRdb obtained this table from immuneACCESS and retained in-frame rearrangements with V and J assigned. These tables miss some clones; where compared with another copy, unresolved V genes account for less than half of the shortfall, and the remainder is unexplained. Clone size and the V and J calls come from that table; the DNA yielded D and trimming. This sample holds more than 300,000 clones; about 82% were observed only once. The ten largest clones represent 2.1% of the sample.

Counted from cysteine to phenylalanine, this CDR3 has 13 amino acids. The only DNA kept is the CDR3, 39 bases in frame from the first base. According to the germline V gene, CDR1 reads SGHRS and CDR2 reads YFSETQ. V is shortened by 4 bases, J by 0 bases, and the region joining them spans 6 bases. The treatment or condition label of this sample denotes: 15 to 20 received Ad26.COV2.S at low or high dose, single or two shots; several received placebo; per-sample allocation not given. For vaccine and placebo recipients, repertoires were sequenced using samples collected on day 63 after the first injection. In Cohort 1b, 25 adults aged 18-55 years were enrolled at a single site in Boston, USA, between 29 July and 7 August 2020. Ad26.COV2.S consisted of a replication-incompetent adenovirus type 26 vector by which a prefusion-stabilized SARS-CoV-2 spike protein from the original Wuhan strain was expressed.

As regards this clone: No antigen is known for it. Base quality data are lacking; no much larger clone is found one base away.

Paper-wide results and their limitations: The authors noted that the TCR breadth and depth analyses may have underestimated total T cell responses. Comparing responses between vaccine doses or regimens was not something the study was powered to do. Vaccine and placebo recipients had similar non-spike TCR breadth, a finding consistent with the vaccine containing only spike. Compared with placebo recipients, Ad26.COV2.S recipients showed higher spike-specific TCR breadth (P = 0.0014). Substantial breadth of spike-specific CD8+ and CD4+ T cell responses was reported after vaccination.

The chain joins TRBV5-1 to TRBJ2-3, with no confidently assigned D gene. This material consisted of peripheral blood, taken in a trial of Ad26.COV2.S vaccine versus placebo. The TCR sequence derives from a person between 18 and 59 years old who received the Ad26.COV2.S COVID-19 vaccine or a placebo. The CDR3 has the sequence CASSRISTDTQYF. The DNA sequence follows: TGCGCCAGCAGCCGAATTAGCACAGATACGCAGTATTTT.